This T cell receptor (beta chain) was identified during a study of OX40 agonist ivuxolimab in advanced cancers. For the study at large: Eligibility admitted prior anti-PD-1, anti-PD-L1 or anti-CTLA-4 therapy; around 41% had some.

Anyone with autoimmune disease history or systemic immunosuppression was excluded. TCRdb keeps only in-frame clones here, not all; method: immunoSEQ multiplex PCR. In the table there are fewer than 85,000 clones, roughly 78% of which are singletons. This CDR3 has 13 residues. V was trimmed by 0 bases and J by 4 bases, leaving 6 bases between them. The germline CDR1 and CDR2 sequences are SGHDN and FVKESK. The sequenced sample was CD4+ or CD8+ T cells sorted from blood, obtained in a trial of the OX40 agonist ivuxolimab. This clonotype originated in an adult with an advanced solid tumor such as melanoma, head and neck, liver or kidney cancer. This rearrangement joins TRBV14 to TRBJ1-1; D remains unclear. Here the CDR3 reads CASSQDLSTEAFF. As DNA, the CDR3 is TGTGCCAGCAGCCAAGATCTTAGCACTGAAGCTTTCTTT.